This T cell receptor (beta chain) was documented in a study of cytotoxic CD8 clonotypes in ibrutinib-treated CLL. Overall study findings and caveats: Public clonotypes (which were uncommon) either contracted or remained stable on treatment. At the start, clonality exceeded age-matched healthy donors and followed circulating CD8+ T-cell counts.

Assay: immunoSEQ multiplex PCR; the TCRdb copy retains only in-frame clones and omits some. The sample records over 250,000 clones, about 72% being singletons. Germline loops: CDR1 SQVTM, CDR2 ANQGSEA. V gave up 5 bases and J gave up 4 bases, with 17 bases separating them. The CDR3 runs to 14 residues. About 2 micrograms of genomic DNA, which was extracted from cryopreserved PBMCs, served as the material used for the TCR beta libraries. Details on this clone: Its antigen is not identified.

This specimen was PBMCs, taken at disease progression, from a patient treated with ibrutinib. This sequence originates from a human donor with chronic lymphocytic leukemia. The genes are TRBV29-1 and TRBJ1-2; the D gene is possibly TRBD1 (5 bases). The CDR3 region has the DNA TGCAGCGTTTGGGCGGGGGAAGAGATCTATGGCTACACCTTC. This gives the protein CSVWAGEEIYGYTF.